The subject of this entry is one TCR beta chain. Its antigen remains unidentified. The data were obtained in a study of post-analysis software for immune sequencing data. Libraries were made from TCR beta cDNA, and they carried unique molecular identifiers. A single record per CDR3 protein comes from TCRdb applying MiXCR to the PCR reads. This sample has roughly 540,000 distinct CDR3 sequences, with around a third found just once. Study observations and caveats: Same-batch samples co-clustered strongly by F measure. Among five TRBV segments more frequent in patients than controls were TRBV5-6, TRBV5-1 and TRBV20-1.

Germline assignment: CDR1 MGHRA and CDR2 YSYEKL. The CDR3 has 16 amino acids. Trimming left V 1 base short and J 0 bases short, with 10 bases between. The sample taken for sequencing was blood. This chain uses TRBV4-1 with TRBJ2-1; D is unresolved. The receptor's source is a girl aged 2-17 years with multiple sclerosis. The CDR3 region is CASSQGTTSSYNEQFF. The DNA for the CDR3 is TGCGCCAGCAGCCAAGGAACTACCAGCTCCTACAATGAGCAGTTCTTC.